Presented here are 31 T cell receptor beta chains from one specimen sequenced in a study of T cell responses to AZD1222 COVID-19 vaccine. The repertoire was sequenced with immunoSEQ multiplex PCR; TCRdb's copy has only in-frame clones and lacks some. The data contain about 96,000 clones, around 89% of them seen just once; the ten biggest clones take up roughly 1.5%. Material: peripheral blood, obtained on day 0 of AZD1222 vaccination. The receptors come from an adult in good health.

V usage is TRBV9 and J usage is TRBJ2-5; unclear D gene. Germline assignment: CDR1 SGDLS and CDR2 YYNGEE. The CDR3 runs 15 residues. V lost 1 base, J lost 5 bases, and 15 bases lay in between. CDR3 bases: TGTGCCAGCAGCGTATCTCCCGGGCATGGGGAGACCCAGTACTTC. This codes for CASSVSPGHGETQYF.

This clone was recorded once. The genes are TRBV6-5 and TRBJ1-1; weak D call: TRBD1 (5 bases). Trimming cost V 4 bases and J 3 bases, with 9 bases left between them. The CDR3 is 13 residues long. CDR1 and CDR2 (germline): MNHEY, SVGAGI. The CDR3 bases are TGTGCCAGCAGTTCTGGGGGGGACACTGAAGCTTTCTTT. Encoded protein: CASSSGGDTEAFF.

The chain is built from TRBV27 and TRBJ1-1, with no clear D. Germline V gene lookup returns CDR1 MNHEY and CDR2 SMNVEV (reference sequence). V dropped 2 bases and J dropped 5 bases, with 12 bases sitting between them. The CDR3 runs to 14 residues. The CDR3 region has the DNA TGTGCCAGCAGTTTAAGGCGCACGAGGACTGAAGCTTTCTTT. Translated: CASSLRRTRTEAFF.

The chain joins TRBV3-1 (or the pseudogene TRBV3-2) to TRBJ2-1, with 8 bases matching TRBD2. The V segment lost 0 bases and the J segment 5 bases; nucleotides outside the gene matches: 9. The germline CDR1 and CDR2 sequences are LGHDT and YNNKEL (reference sequence). The CDR3 runs to 17 residues. CDR3 protein: CASSQEWGAGANNEQFF. Written as DNA, the CDR3 is TGTGCCAGCAGCCAAGAATGGGGAGCGGGGGCCAACAATGAGCAGTTCTTC.

The chain has TRBV12-3 or TRBV12-4 and TRBJ2-7, with D possibly matching TRBD1 (6 bases). V lost 5 bases, J lost 3 bases, and 11 bases lay in between. The CDR3 covers 13 residues. The CDR3 DNA reads as TGTGCCAGCAGTGTGGACAGCTTCTACGAGCAGTACTTC. Translating gives CASSVDSFYEQYF.

The chain uses TRBV7-9 and TRBJ1-4; D not certain. Trimming shortened V by 5 bases and J by 8 bases, and 9 bases separated the two germline ends. This CDR3 has 12 amino acids. Germline assignment: CDR1 SEHNR and CDR2 FQNEAQ (reference sequence). DNA for the CDR3: TGTGCCAGCAGCATAGGCGGAGAAAAACTGTTTTTT. This translates into CASSIGGEKLFF.

The chain combines TRBV20-1 with TRBJ2-2; D not resolved. V was shortened by 2 bases and J by 8 bases, with 6 bases between the two germline ends. The CDR3 is 11 amino acids. Germline values: CDR1 DFQATT, CDR2 SNEGSKA (reference sequence). CDR3 nucleotides: TGCAGTGCTAGATCTGAAGGGGAGCTGTTTTTT. This codes for CSARSEGELFF.

This chain joins TRBV28 and TRBJ1-4; tentatively, D is TRBD1 (5 bases). This CDR3 has 13 residues. Trimming removed 6 bases at V and 0 bases at J, with 5 bases between. Germline V gene lookup returns CDR1 MDHEN and CDR2 SYDVKM. CDR3 protein: CASRTATNEKLFF. The CDR3 DNA is TGTGCCAGCAGGACAGCAACTAATGAAAAACTGTTTTTT.

V gene TRBV2 combines with J gene TRBJ1-2; TRBD1 aligns across 10 bases. The CDR3 has 14 amino acids. Trimming took 6 bases from V and 3 from J; bases not matched to a gene: 4. CDR1 is SNHLY and CDR2 is FYNNEI in the germline V gene. The CDR3 bases are TGTGCCAGCAGCGGACAGGGGGAGGACTATGGCTACACCTTC. This gives the protein CASSGQGEDYGYTF.

This chain joins TRBV6-1 and TRBJ2-7, with 9 bases fitting TRBD1. Germline CDR1 MNHNS, CDR2 SASEGT. CDR3 length: 17 residues. V dropped 3 bases and J dropped 0; count of bases not matched to a gene: 9. The DNA for the CDR3 is TGTGCCAGCAGTGACAACACCGGGACAGGGTTCTCCTACGAGCAGTACTTC. Translation: CASSDNTGTGFSYEQYF.

In DNA, the CDR3 is TGTGCCAGCAGCTTAGTAGGAAACACTGAAGCTTTCTTT. It codes for CASSLVGNTEAFF. The rearrangement links TRBV7-9 to TRBJ1-1, with D hard to call. The CDR3 is 13 residues long. V lost 1 base and J lost 2, with 5 bases in between. Per germline, CDR1 SEHNR and CDR2 FQNEAQ (reference sequence).

This sequence joins TRBV19 and TRBJ1-3, with D possibly TRBD1 on 6 matching bases. CDR1 and CDR2 (germline): LNHDA, SQIVND (reference sequence). The CDR3 covers 15 residues. V shed 3 bases and J shed 0 bases, with 9 bases lying between them. CDR3 sequence: CASSMGQVSGNTIYF. The CDR3 nucleotides read TGTGCCAGTAGTATGGGACAAGTCTCTGGAAACACCATATATTTT.

This clone has only one observation. The rearrangement joins TRBV24-1 to TRBJ1-3; TRBD1 agrees at 8 bases. The V and J ends lost 6 bases and 0 bases, in that order; junction bases with no gene match: 9. Per germline, CDR1 KGHDR and CDR2 SFDVKD. The CDR3 runs 17 residues. CDR3 in amino acids: CATSWDRCLNSGNTIYF. The CDR3 DNA follows: TGTGCCACCAGTTGGGACAGGTGCCTTAACTCTGGAAACACCATATATTTT.

The chain is built from TRBV18 and TRBJ1-4; 8 nucleotides match TRBD1. Losses at the gene ends were 2 bases for V and 2 bases for J; bases not matched to a gene: 10. The CDR3 is 18 amino acids. Per germline, CDR1 KGHSH and CDR2 LQKENI. The CDR3 nucleotides are TGTGCCAGCTCACCATGGCCAGGGGGCGGTGGGACTAATGAAAAACTGTTTTTT. Translation gives CASSPWPGGGGTNEKLFF.

CDR3 nucleotides: TGTGCCAGCAGCCCGGGATATGAAAAACTGTTTTTT. Its translation is CASSPGYEKLFF. The V and J genes are TRBV12-3 or TRBV12-4 and TRBJ1-4; D remains ambiguous. Trimming took off 6 bases at V and 6 bases at J, with 8 bases between the two ends. This CDR3 spans 12 amino acids.

The chain joins TRBV5-8 to TRBJ2-2, with D possibly matching TRBD1 (6 bases). The CDR3 extends over 16 amino acids. Germline CDR1 SGHTS, CDR2 YDEGEE. The ends were cut back, 0 bases at V and 0 bases at J, with 9 bases in the middle. The CDR3 nucleotides read TGTGCCAGCAGCTTGGTCCGGGACACGAACACCGGGGAGCTGTTTTTT. Protein product: CASSLVRDTNTGELFF.

The CDR3, as DNA: TGTGCCAGCAGCCAAGGGGGGACTGTCGGTCAGCCCCAGCATTTT. Translating it yields CASSQGGTVGQPQHF. The chain joins TRBV3-1 (or the pseudogene TRBV3-2) to TRBJ1-5, with D tentatively TRBD1 (5 bases). The V gene lost 1 base and the J gene lost 6 bases, with 13 bases spanning the gap. This CDR3 region has 15 residues. CDR1 and CDR2 from the germline V gene are LGHDT and YNNKEL (reference sequence).

This chain uses TRBV6-5 with TRBJ2-6; D gene uncertain. The length of the CDR3 is 13 residues. CDR1 and CDR2 (germline): MNHEY, SVGAGI. V gave up 6 bases and J gave up 1 base, with 4 bases separating them. The CDR3 nucleotides read TGTGCCAGCAGGTTGTCTGGGGCCAACGTCCTGACTTTC. Protein product: CASRLSGANVLTF.

The chain is built from TRBV5-1 and TRBJ1-1; a weak D match, TRBD1 (5 bases). This CDR3 spans 18 amino acids. Germline V lookup: CDR1 SGHRS, CDR2 YFSETQ. V was clipped by 5 bases and J by 3 bases, with 26 bases between them. The CDR3 DNA reads as TGCGCCAGCAGACCTTTGGCGGGGCAAGAGCGTGGGGACACTGAAGCTTTCTTT. Its protein product is CASRPLAGQERGDTEAFF.

This chain uses TRBV3-1 (or the pseudogene TRBV3-2) with TRBJ2-7; TRBD1 is a possible D gene (5 bases). The CDR3 length is 15 residues. Between the trimmed V and J ends, which lost 0 bases and 5 bases, there was a span of 14 bases. Germline CDR1 LGHDT, CDR2 YNNKEL (reference sequence). This chain's CDR3 is CASSQEGNWGDEQYF. CDR3 DNA: TGTGCCAGCAGCCAAGAAGGCAATTGGGGCGACGAGCAGTACTTC.

The chain uses TRBV6-9 and TRBJ1-1; maybe TRBD1 (6 bases). Germline V gives CDR1 MNHGY, CDR2 SVAAGI. The CDR3 is 16 amino acids. V was trimmed by 4 bases and J by 11 bases, leaving 26 bases between them. This CDR3 reads CASSFSRDRTLNVAFF. The CDR3 DNA follows: TGTGCCAGCAGTTTTTCACGTGACAGGACGCTCAACGTGGCTTTCTTT.

The V gene is TRBV7-2, the J gene TRBJ1-5; D unclear. Germline CDR1 is SGHTA and CDR2 is FQGNSA. V shed 5 bases and J shed 2 bases, with 10 bases lying between them. This CDR3 is built from 14 residues. CDR3 protein: CASSPVEGNQPQHF. CDR3 nucleotide sequence: TGTGCCAGCAGCCCGGTGGAGGGCAATCAGCCCCAGCATTTT.

CDR3 sequence (DNA): TGTGCCAGCAGTTTGAGGATACTCAGCCCAGATACGCAGTATTTT. Translating gives CASSLRILSPDTQYF. The V gene is TRBV27, the J gene TRBJ2-3; no definite D call. This CDR3 has 15 amino acids. V lost 3 bases and J 4 bases, leaving 14 bases between the germline ends. Germline CDR1 is MNHEY and CDR2 is SMNVEV (reference sequence).

The chain uses TRBV15 and TRBJ1-5; no clear D gene. V gave up 1 base and J gave up 13 bases, with 11 bases separating them. The CDR3 totals 12 residues. From germline, CDR1 is LNHNV and CDR2 YYDKDF (reference sequence). DNA for the CDR3: TGTGCCACCAGCAGAGCCGCTTCGGTACAGCATTTT. Translated, it gives CATSRAASVQHF.

V gene TRBV30 combines with J gene TRBJ1-6, with D tentatively TRBD1 (6 bases). The germline V gene has CDR1 GTSNPN and CDR2 SVGIG (reference sequence). V lost 5 bases and J lost 10, with 24 bases in between. This CDR3 comprises 16 residues. For the CDR3, the DNA is TGTGCCTGGCGATGGGGGGCATTCTCGCTTAGCTCACCCCTCCACTTT. Protein sequence: CAWRWGAFSLSSPLHF.

This clone was counted a single time. This chain links TRBV5-4 with TRBJ2-6; the D is unclear. Trimming took 2 bases from V and 0 from J, leaving 6 bases between them. The CDR3 has 15 residues. Germline V gives CDR1 SGHNT, CDR2 YYREEE (reference sequence). The CDR3 protein is CASSFVGSGANVLTF. The DNA of the CDR3 is TGTGCCAGCAGCTTTGTGGGCTCTGGGGCCAACGTCCTGACTTTC.

This chain joins TRBV4-3 and TRBJ2-1, with D unclear. CDR1 is LGHNA and CDR2 is YSLEER in the germline V gene. The CDR3 loop spans 16 amino acids. The germline V and J ends were trimmed by 0 bases and 0 bases, with 9 bases remaining between them. The CDR3 spells CASSQEVTSSYNEQFF. The DNA of the CDR3 is TGCGCCAGCAGCCAAGAAGTGACCAGCTCCTACAATGAGCAGTTCTTC.

This rearrangement joins TRBV15 to TRBJ1-5, with TRBD1 matching 7 bases. Per the germline V gene, CDR1 is LNHNV and CDR2 is YYDKDF (reference sequence). The V gene end was trimmed by 4 bases and the J gene end by 5 bases; junction bases not matched to a gene: 5. The CDR3 is made up of 14 amino acids. The CDR3, as DNA: TGTGCCACCAGCAAAGACAGGGACTATCAGCCCCAGCATTTT. This translates into CATSKDRDYQPQHF.

The chain has TRBV5-1 and TRBJ2-1; perhaps D is TRBD1 or TRBD2 (6 bases each). Trimming removed 4 bases from V and 5 bases from J, with 13 bases in between. The CDR3 is 14 amino acids. Per the germline V gene, CDR1 is SGHRS and CDR2 is YFSETQ. CDR3 nucleotide sequence: TGCGCCAGCAGCACAGGGACTCTGGACAATGAGCAGTTCTTC. Translation: CASSTGTLDNEQFF.

V is TRBV20-1 and J is TRBJ2-2; D is uncertain. The CDR3 is 13 amino acids. Germline loops: CDR1 DFQATT, CDR2 SNEGSKA (reference sequence). Trimming removed 3 bases from V and 5 bases from J, with 10 bases in between. The CDR3 nucleotides are TGCAGTGCTAGTTGGCCGTCGACCGGGGAGCTGTTTTTT. Translation: CSASWPSTGELFF.

This clone occurred once. V is TRBV5-1 and J is TRBJ1-4; D perhaps matches TRBD1 (5 bases). The CDR3 runs 14 residues. V lost 6 bases and J 5 bases, leaving 14 bases between the germline ends. Germline V lookup: CDR1 SGHRS, CDR2 YFSETQ. The CDR3 coding sequence is TGCGCCAGCAAAAGGAACGGGGGGAATGAAAAACTGTTTTTT. Translated: CASKRNGGNEKLFF.